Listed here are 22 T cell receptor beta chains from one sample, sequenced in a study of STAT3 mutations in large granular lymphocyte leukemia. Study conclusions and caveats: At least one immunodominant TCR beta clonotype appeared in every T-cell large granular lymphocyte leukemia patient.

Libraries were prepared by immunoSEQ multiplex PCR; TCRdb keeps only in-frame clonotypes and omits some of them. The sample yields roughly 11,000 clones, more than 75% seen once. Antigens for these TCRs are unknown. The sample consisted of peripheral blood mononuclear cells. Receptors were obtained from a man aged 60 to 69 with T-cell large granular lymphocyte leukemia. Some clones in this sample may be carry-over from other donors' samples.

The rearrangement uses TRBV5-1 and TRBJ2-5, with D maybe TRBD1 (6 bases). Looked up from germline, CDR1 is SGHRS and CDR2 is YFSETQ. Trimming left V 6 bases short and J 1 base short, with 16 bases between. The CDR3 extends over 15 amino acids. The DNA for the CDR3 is TGCGCCAGCATGGCAACAGGGCCGTTCCAAGAGACCCAGTACTTC. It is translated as CASMATGPFQETQYF.

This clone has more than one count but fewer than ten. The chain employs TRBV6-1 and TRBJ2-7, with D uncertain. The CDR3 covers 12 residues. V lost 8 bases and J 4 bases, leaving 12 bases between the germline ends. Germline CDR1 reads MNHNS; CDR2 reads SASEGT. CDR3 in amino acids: CASGVEVYEQYF. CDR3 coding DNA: TGTGCCAGCGGGGTTGAGGTGTACGAGCAGTACTTC.

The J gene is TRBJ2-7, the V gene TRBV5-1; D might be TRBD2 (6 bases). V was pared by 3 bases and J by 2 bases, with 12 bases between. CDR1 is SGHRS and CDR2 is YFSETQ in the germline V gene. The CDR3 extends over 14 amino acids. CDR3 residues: CASSSLGGPYEQYF. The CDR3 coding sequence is TGCGCCAGCAGCTCGCTGGGGGGACCCTACGAGCAGTACTTC.

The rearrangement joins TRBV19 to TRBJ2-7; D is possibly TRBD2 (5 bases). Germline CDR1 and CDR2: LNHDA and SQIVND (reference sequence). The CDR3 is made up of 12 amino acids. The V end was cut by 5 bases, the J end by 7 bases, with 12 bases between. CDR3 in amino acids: CASSYLGLEQYF. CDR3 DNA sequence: TGTGCCAGTAGTTACCTCGGACTTGAGCAGTACTTC.

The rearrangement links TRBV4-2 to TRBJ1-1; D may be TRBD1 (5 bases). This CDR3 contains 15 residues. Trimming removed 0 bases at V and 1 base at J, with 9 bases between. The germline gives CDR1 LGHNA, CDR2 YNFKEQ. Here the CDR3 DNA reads TGTGCCAGCAGCCAAGATAGGGGCCGGAACACTGAAGCTTTCTTT. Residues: CASSQDRGRNTEAFF.

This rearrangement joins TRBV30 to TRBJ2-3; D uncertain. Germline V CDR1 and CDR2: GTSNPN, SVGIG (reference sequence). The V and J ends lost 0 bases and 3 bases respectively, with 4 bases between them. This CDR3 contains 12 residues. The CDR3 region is CAWSVQTDTQYF. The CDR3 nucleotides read TGTGCCTGGAGTGTACAAACAGATACGCAGTATTTT.

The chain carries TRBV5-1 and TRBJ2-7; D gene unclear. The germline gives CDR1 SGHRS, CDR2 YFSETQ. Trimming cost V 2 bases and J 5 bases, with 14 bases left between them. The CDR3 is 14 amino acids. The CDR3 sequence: CASSFGPPEDEQYF. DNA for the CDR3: TGCGCCAGCAGCTTCGGACCCCCAGAGGACGAGCAGTACTTC. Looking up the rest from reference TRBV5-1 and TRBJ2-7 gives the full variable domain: KAGVTQTPRYLIKTRGQQVTLSCSPISGHRSVSWYQQTPGQGLQFLFEYFSETQRNKGNFPGRFSGRQFSNSRSEMNVSTLELGDSALYLCASSFGPPEDEQYFGPGTRLTVT.

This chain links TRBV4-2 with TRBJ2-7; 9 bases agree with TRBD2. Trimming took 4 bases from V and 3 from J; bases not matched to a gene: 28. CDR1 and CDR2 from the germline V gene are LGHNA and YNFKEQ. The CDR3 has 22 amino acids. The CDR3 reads CASSPPQGTLGASGTPHYEQYF. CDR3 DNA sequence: TGTGCCAGCAGCCCCCCCCAGGGGACGCTTGGGGCTAGCGGGACGCCCCACTACGAGCAGTACTTC.

The CDR3 nucleotides read TGCAGCGTTGCCGGGACAGGGGCGAATCAGCCCCAGCATTTT. This gives the protein CSVAGTGANQPQHF. The rearrangement uses TRBV29-1 and TRBJ1-5; 10 bases are shared with TRBD1. The CDR3 length is 14 residues. V lost 4 bases and J lost 4; bases outside the gene matches: 4. The V gene's germline CDR1 is SQVTM and CDR2 ANQGSEA.

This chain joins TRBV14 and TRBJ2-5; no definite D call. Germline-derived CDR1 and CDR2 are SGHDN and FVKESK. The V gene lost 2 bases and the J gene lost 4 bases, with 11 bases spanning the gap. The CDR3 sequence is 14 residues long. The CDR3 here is CASSQIGPSETQYF. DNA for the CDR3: TGTGCCAGCAGCCAAATCGGACCCTCAGAGACCCAGTACTTC. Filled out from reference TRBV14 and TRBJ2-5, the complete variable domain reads EAGVTQFPSHSVIEKGQTVTLRCDPISGHDNLYWYRRVMGKEIKFLLHFVKESKQDESGMPNNRFLAERTGGTYSTLKVQPAELEDSGVYFCASSQIGPSETQYFGPGTRLLVL.

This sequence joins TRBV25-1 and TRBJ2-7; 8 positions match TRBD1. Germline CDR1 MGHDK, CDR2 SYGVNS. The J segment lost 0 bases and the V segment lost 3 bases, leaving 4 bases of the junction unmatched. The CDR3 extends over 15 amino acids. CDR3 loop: CASSDDRGFSYEQYF. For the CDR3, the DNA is TGTGCCAGCAGTGATGACAGGGGATTCTCCTACGAGCAGTACTTC.

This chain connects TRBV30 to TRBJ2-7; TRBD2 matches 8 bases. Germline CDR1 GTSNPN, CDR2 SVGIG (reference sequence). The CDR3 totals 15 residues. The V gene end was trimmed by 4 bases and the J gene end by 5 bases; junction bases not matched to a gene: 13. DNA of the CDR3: TGTGCCTGGACCCGCCGGGGGGGTGCCTTTGACGAGCAGTACTTC. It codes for CAWTRRGGAFDEQYF.

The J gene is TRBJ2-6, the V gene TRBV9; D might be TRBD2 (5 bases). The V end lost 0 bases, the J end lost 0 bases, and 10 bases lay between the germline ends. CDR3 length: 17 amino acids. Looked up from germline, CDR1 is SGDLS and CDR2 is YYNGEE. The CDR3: CASSVAWESSGANVLTF. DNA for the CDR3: TGTGCCAGCAGCGTAGCTTGGGAGAGCTCTGGGGCCAACGTCCTGACTTTC.

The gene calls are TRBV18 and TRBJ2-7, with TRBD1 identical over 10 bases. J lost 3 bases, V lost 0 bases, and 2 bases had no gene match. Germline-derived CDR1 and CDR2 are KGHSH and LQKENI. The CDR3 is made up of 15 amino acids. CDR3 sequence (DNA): TGTGCCAGCTCACCACCGGGACAGGGGATCTACGAGCAGTACTTC. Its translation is CASSPPGQGIYEQYF.

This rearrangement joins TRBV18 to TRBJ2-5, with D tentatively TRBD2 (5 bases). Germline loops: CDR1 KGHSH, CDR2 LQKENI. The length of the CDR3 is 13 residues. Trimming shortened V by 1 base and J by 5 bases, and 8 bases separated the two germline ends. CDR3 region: CASSPRTGETQYF. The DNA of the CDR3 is TGTGCCAGCTCACCACGGACGGGGGAGACCCAGTACTTC.

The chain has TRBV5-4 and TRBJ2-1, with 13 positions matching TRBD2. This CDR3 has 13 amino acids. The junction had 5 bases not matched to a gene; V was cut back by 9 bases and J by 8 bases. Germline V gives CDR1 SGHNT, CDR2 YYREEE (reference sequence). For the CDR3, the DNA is TGTGCCAACGGACTAGCGGGAGAGGATGAGCAGTTCTTC. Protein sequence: CANGLAGEDEQFF.

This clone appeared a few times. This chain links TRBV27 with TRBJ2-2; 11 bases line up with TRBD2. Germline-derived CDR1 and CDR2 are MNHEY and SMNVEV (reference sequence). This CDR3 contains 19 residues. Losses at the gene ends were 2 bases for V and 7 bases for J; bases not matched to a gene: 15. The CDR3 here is CASSLDRVAGGPRNGELFF. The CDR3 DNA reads TGTGCCAGCAGTTTAGACCGAGTAGCGGGAGGGCCTCGGAACGGGGAGCTGTTTTTT.

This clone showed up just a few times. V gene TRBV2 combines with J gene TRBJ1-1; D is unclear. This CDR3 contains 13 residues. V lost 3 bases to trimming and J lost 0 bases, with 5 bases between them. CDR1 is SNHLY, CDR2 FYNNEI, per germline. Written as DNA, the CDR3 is TGTGCCAGCAGTGACAGGCTGAACACTGAAGCTTTCTTT. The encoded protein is CASSDRLNTEAFF.

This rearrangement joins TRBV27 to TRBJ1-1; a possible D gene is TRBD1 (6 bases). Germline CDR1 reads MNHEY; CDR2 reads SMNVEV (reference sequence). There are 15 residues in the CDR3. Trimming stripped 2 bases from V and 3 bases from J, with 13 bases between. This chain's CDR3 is CASSLSGGHYTEAFF. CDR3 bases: TGTGCCAGCAGTTTAAGTGGGGGACACTACACTGAAGCTTTCTTT.

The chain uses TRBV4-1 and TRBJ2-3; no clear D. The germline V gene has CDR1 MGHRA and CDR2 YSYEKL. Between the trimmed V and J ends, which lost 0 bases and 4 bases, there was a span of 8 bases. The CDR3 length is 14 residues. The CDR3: CASSQDRSSDTQYF. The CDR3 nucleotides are TGCGCCAGCAGCCAAGATAGGTCATCAGATACGCAGTATTTT.

The CDR3 sequence is CASSQDLGEGETQYF. In DNA, the CDR3 is TGCGCCAGCAGCCAAGATCTAGGCGAGGGAGAGACCCAGTACTTC. The rearrangement links TRBV4-3 to TRBJ2-5, with a possible D match to TRBD2 (5 bases). The CDR3 contains 15 residues. Germline V lookup: CDR1 LGHNA, CDR2 YSLEER. With 0 bases removed from V and 4 bases from J, the gap between germline ends came to 12 bases.

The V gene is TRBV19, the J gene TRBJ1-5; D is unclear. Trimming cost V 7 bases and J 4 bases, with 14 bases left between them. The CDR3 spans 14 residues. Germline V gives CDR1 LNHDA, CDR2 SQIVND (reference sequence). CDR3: CASNPGILNQPQHF. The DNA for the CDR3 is TGTGCCAGTAATCCGGGGATACTAAATCAGCCCCAGCATTTT.